The present entry profiles one T cell receptor beta chain with its context. Its matching antigen is unknown. These data originate in a study of OX40 agonist ivuxolimab in advanced cancers. The study's findings and limits: Clones of CD4+ and CD8+ blood T cells grew by week 6 at doses of 0.1 to 3.0 mg/kg.

V trimming: 5 bases; J trimming: 7 bases; junction bases outside the gene matches: 10. Germline-derived CDR1 and CDR2 are SGHNT and YENEEA. The CDR3 sequence is 15 residues long. The protocol was immunoSEQ multiplex PCR, while the TCRdb copy is restricted to in-frame clones and leaves out a portion. The repertoire consists of tens of thousands of clones, with approximately 89% occurring once and the leading ten covering under 0.4%. This clonotype was obtained from an adult with an advanced solid tumor such as melanoma, head and neck, liver or kidney cancer. This rearrangement joins TRBV11-3 to TRBJ1-2; 10 bases line up with TRBD1. This specimen was CD4+ or CD8+ T cells sorted from blood, taken in a trial of the OX40 agonist ivuxolimab. The CDR3 nucleotides are TGTGCCAGCAGCCCCGGGGGCGGGACAGGGGCTGGCTACACCTTC. Protein: CASSPGGGTGAGYTF.